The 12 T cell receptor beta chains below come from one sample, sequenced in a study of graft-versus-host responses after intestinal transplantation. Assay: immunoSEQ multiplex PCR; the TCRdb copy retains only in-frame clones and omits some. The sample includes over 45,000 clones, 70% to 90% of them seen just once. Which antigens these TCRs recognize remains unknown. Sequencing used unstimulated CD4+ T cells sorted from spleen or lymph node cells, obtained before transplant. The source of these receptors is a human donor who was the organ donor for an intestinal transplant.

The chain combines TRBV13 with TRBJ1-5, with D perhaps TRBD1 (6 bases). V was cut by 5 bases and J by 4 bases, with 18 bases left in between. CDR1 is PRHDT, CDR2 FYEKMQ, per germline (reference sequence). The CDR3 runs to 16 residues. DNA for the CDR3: TGTGCCAGCAGCAGGGGGGGGGCTTCAGGTAATCAGCCCCAGCATTTT. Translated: CASSRGGASGNQPQHF.

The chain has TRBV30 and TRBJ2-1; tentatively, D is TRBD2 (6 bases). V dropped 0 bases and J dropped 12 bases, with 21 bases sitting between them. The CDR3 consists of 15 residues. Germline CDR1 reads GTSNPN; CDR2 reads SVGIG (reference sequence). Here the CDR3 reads CAWSVTPSGAEGQFF. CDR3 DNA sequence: TGTGCCTGGAGTGTCACGCCCTCCGGGGCGGAGGGGCAGTTCTTC.

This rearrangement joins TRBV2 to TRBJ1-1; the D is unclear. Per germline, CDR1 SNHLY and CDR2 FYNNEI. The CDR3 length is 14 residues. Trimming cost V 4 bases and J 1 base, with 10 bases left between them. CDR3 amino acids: CASSARVENTEAFF. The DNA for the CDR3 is TGTGCCAGCAGTGCTAGAGTGGAGAACACTGAAGCTTTCTTT.

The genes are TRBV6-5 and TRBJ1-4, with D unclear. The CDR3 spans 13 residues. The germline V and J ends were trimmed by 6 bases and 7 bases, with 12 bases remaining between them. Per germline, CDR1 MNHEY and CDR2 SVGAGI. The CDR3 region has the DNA TGTGCCAGCAGCGGGGTTCCGATTGAAAAACTGTTTTTT. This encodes CASSGVPIEKLFF.

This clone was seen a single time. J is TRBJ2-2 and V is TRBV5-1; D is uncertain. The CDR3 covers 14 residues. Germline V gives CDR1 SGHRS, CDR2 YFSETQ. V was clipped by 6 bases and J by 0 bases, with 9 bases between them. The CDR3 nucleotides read TGCGCCAGCACCGGGTCGTCGAACACCGGGGAGCTGTTTTTT. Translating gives CASTGSSNTGELFF.

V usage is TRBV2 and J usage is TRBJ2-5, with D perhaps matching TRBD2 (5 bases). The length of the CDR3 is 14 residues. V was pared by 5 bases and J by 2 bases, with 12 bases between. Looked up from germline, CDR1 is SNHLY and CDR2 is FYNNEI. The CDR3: CASSPRGSQETQYF. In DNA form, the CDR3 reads TGTGCCAGCAGTCCCCGCGGGTCTCAAGAGACCCAGTACTTC.

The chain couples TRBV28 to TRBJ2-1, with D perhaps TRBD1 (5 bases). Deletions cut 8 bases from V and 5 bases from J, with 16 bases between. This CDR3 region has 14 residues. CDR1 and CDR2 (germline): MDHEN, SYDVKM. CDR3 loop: CASEGASNNNEQFF. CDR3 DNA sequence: TGTGCCAGCGAAGGGGCTAGTAACAACAATGAGCAGTTCTTC.

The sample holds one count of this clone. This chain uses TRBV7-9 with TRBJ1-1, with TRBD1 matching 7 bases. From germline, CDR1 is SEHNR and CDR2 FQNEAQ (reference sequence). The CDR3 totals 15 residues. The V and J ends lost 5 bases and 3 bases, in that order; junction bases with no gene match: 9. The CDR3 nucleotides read TGTGCCAGCAGCCTCGCTGACAGGGACTACACTGAAGCTTTCTTT. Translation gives CASSLADRDYTEAFF.

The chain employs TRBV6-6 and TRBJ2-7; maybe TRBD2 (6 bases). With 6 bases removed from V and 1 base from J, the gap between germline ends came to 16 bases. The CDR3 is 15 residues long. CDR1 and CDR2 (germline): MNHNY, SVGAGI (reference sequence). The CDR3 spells CASRVSFGSSYEQYF. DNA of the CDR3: TGTGCCAGCAGGGTTAGTTTCGGGAGTTCCTACGAGCAGTACTTC.

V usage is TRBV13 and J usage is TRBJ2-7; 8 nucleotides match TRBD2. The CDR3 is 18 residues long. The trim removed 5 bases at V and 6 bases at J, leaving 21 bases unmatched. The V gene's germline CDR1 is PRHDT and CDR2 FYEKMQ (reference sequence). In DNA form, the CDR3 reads TGTGCCAGCAGCCGCGCCTTTGCGGGAGGAGGAGGTACTGGCGAGCAGTACTTC. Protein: CASSRAFAGGGGTGEQYF.

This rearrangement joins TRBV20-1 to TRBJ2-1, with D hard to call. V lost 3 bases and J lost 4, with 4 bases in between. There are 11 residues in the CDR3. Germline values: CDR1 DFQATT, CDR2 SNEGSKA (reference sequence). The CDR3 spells CSARRYNEQFF. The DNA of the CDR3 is TGCAGTGCTAGGCGGTACAATGAGCAGTTCTTC.

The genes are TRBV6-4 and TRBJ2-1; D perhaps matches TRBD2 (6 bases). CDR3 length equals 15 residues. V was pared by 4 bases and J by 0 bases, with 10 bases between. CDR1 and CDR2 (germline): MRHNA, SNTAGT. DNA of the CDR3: TGTGCCAGCAGTGCGGAGGGAAGCTCCTACAATGAGCAGTTCTTC. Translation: CASSAEGSSYNEQFF.